These 24 T cell receptor beta chains were sequenced from one sample in a study of blood T cell repertoires in COVID-19. Data came from immunoSEQ multiplex PCR; TCRdb stores just in-frame clones and leaves some out. The sample lists under 300,000 clones, 89% occurring once. Sequencing was done on a sample of peripheral blood. All receptors derive from a woman in her 40s who had recovered from COVID-19.

Only a few counts were recorded for this clone. The genes are TRBV2 and TRBJ1-5; the D gene is possibly TRBD1 (6 bases). Trimming pared 3 bases from V and 0 bases from J, leaving 12 bases between. CDR1 is SNHLY, CDR2 FYNNEI, per germline. CDR3 length: 16 amino acids. The CDR3 DNA follows: TGTGCCAGCAGTGAGAGGGGGAGACATAGCAATCAGCCCCAGCATTTT. Its protein product is CASSERGRHSNQPQHF.

The gene calls are TRBV11-2 and TRBJ2-3; a possible D gene is TRBD1 (5 bases). V shed 8 bases and J shed 5 bases, with 17 bases lying between them. Germline-derived CDR1 and CDR2 are SGHAT and FQNNGV. The CDR3 is 14 amino acids. CDR3: CASGPQGYLDTQYF. Here the CDR3 DNA reads TGTGCCAGCGGACCGCAGGGTTACCTAGATACGCAGTATTTT.

This clone was observed once. The chain carries TRBV24-1 and TRBJ2-1; 10 bases match TRBD2. Germline CDR1 and CDR2: KGHDR and SFDVKD. The ends lost 4 bases at V and 3 bases at J; junction bases unmatched: 2. CDR3 length: 15 residues. CDR3 sequence reads: CATSETSGVYNEQFF. The CDR3 DNA reads as TGTGCCACCAGTGAAACTAGCGGGGTCTACAATGAGCAGTTCTTC.

The chain employs TRBV29-1 and TRBJ1-2; D unresolved. Germline V lookup: CDR1 SQVTM, CDR2 ANQGSEA. The CDR3 runs to 11 residues. Trimming shortened V by 6 bases and J by 8 bases, and 13 bases separated the two germline ends. The CDR3 nucleotides read TGCAGCGTCGCCATAGGCGGGGGCTACACCTTC. This sequence encodes CSVAIGGGYTF.

The chain employs TRBV30 and TRBJ2-2; 10 bases agree with TRBD1. Germline V gives CDR1 GTSNPN, CDR2 SVGIG (reference sequence). This CDR3 comprises 15 residues. The V gene end was trimmed by 2 bases and the J gene end by 7 bases; junction bases not matched to a gene: 7. The CDR3 reads CAWSPGTGAIGELFF. The CDR3 nucleotides read TGTGCCTGGAGTCCCGGGACAGGGGCTATCGGGGAGCTGTTTTTT.

The V and J genes are TRBV30 and TRBJ1-3; a weak D match, TRBD1 (5 bases). In germline, CDR1 is GTSNPN, CDR2 SVGIG (reference sequence). This CDR3 has 15 amino acids. V lost 0 bases, J lost 2 bases, and 11 bases lay in between. CDR3 amino acids: CAWSVWGGAGNTIYF. CDR3 nucleotide sequence: TGTGCCTGGAGTGTATGGGGGGGGGCTGGAAACACCATATATTTT. Using reference TRBV30 and TRBJ1-3 for the parts outside the CDR3, the full variable domain is SQTIHQWPATLVQPVGSPLSLECTVEGTSNPNLYWYRQAAGRGLQLLFYSVGIGQISSEVPQNLSASRPQDRQFILSSKKLLLSDSGFYLCAWSVWGGAGNTIYFGEGSWLTVV.

The rearrangement uses TRBV1 and TRBJ2-3; the DNA was not used to check the table's D call, TRBD2. TRBV1 is a recognized pseudogene. This CDR3 contains 16 residues. Here the CDR3 reads CTSSQDMAGGTDTQYF. CDR3 DNA sequence: TGCACCAGCAGCCAAGATATGGCGGGGGGCACAGATACGCAGTATTTT.

This rearrangement joins TRBV7-2 to TRBJ1-2; D is uncertain. The length of the CDR3 is 14 residues. Deletions cut 0 bases from V and 7 bases from J, with 12 bases between. Germline V lookup: CDR1 SGHTA, CDR2 FQGNSA. CDR3 sequence: CASSLALGNGGYTF. In DNA form, the CDR3 reads TGTGCCAGCAGCTTAGCTCTCGGGAACGGTGGCTACACCTTC. Complete variable domain (other parts from reference TRBV7-2 and TRBJ1-2): GAGVSQSPSNKVTEKGKDVELRCDPISGHTALYWYRQSLGQGLEFLIYFQGNSAPDKSGLPSDRFSAERTGGSVSTLTIQRTQQEDSAVYLCASSLALGNGGYTFGSGTRLTVV.

The chain employs TRBV10-3 and TRBJ1-2; 7 bases fit TRBD1. The ends lost 3 bases at V and 13 bases at J; junction bases unmatched: 14. This CDR3 comprises 14 residues. Germline assignment: CDR1 ENHRY and CDR2 SYGVKD. DNA of the CDR3: TGTGCCATCAGTGACCGGGACAGAGAAGTATCGGGCACCTTC. The encoded protein is CAISDRDREVSGTF.

This clone was picked up one time. This rearrangement joins TRBV10-1 to TRBJ1-5; D unresolved. This CDR3 spans 12 amino acids. Germline V gene data show CDR1 as WNHNN and CDR2 as SYGVQD (reference sequence). Trimming took 5 bases from V and 2 from J, leaving 4 bases between them. CDR3 in amino acids: CASSPGNQPQHF. DNA for the CDR3: TGCGCCAGCAGTCCAGGCAATCAGCCCCAGCATTTT.

The gene calls are TRBV3-1 (or the pseudogene TRBV3-2) and TRBJ2-3; D might be TRBD2 (5 bases). Trimming stripped 1 base from V and 2 bases from J, with 19 bases between. CDR3 size: 18 residues. Germline V gene sequence: CDR1 LGHDT, CDR2 YNNKEL (reference sequence). Here the CDR3 DNA reads TGTGCCAGCAGCCAAGCATTCTCTCGCGGGTCTCACACAGATACGCAGTATTTT. Translation: CASSQAFSRGSHTDTQYF.

The chain couples TRBV5-1 to TRBJ2-5; D is unresolved. CDR3 length: 15 amino acids. Trimming stripped 0 bases from V and 3 bases from J, with 12 bases between. CDR1 is SGHRS and CDR2 is YFSETQ in the germline V gene. CDR3 bases: TGCGCCAGCAGCTTGGCACCCGGGTGGGAAGAGACCCAGTACTTC. This codes for CASSLAPGWEETQYF.

The V and J genes are TRBV30 and TRBJ2-3, with a weak D call TRBD1 (5 bases). With 5 bases removed from V and 9 bases from J, the gap between germline ends came to 15 bases. CDR1 and CDR2 from the germline V gene are GTSNPN and SVGIG (reference sequence). The CDR3 extends over 12 amino acids. The CDR3 loop reads CAWSNTGSTQYF. CDR3 sequence (DNA): TGTGCCTGGTCAAATACAGGATCCACGCAGTATTTT.

This chain joins TRBV10-1 and TRBJ2-1, with TRBD2 identical over 10 bases. The V segment lost 1 base and the J segment 5 bases; nucleotides outside the gene matches: 2. The germline V gene encodes CDR1 WNHNN and CDR2 SYGVQD (reference sequence). The CDR3 is 15 amino acids. CDR3 region: CASSEWTSGNNEQFF. CDR3 bases: TGCGCCAGCAGTGAGTGGACTAGCGGCAACAATGAGCAGTTCTTC.

This sequence joins TRBV12-3 or TRBV12-4 and TRBJ2-3, with 7 bases fitting TRBD1. This CDR3 is 13 amino acids long. Trimming cost V 7 bases and J 4 bases; bases outside gene matches: 5. The DNA for the CDR3 is TGTGCCAGCACTAGACAGGGTCCAGATACGCAGTATTTT. Residues: CASTRQGPDTQYF.

The CDR3 DNA is TGTGCCTGGAGTGTACTCGGAGGTACCGGGGAGCTGTTTTTT. Translation gives CAWSVLGGTGELFF. The chain combines TRBV30 with TRBJ2-2; tentative D call: TRBD2 (5 bases). The CDR3 has 14 amino acids. Trimming cost V 0 bases and J 5 bases, with 10 bases left between them. Germline values: CDR1 GTSNPN, CDR2 SVGIG (reference sequence).

This clone was seen only a few times. The CDR3 sequence is CASSETTGPGELFF. The CDR3 DNA reads TGCGCCAGCAGTGAGACTACAGGGCCCGGGGAGCTGTTTTTT. The rearrangement links TRBV10-1 to TRBJ2-2; D is possibly TRBD1 (6 bases). CDR1 and CDR2 (germline): WNHNN, SYGVQD (reference sequence). This CDR3 spans 14 amino acids. Trimming removed 2 bases at V and 6 bases at J, with 10 bases between.

The V and J genes are TRBV6-2 or TRBV6-3 and TRBJ1-3; D is uncertain. Germline-derived CDR1 and CDR2 are MNHEY and SVGEGT. With 2 bases removed from V and 4 bases from J, the gap between germline ends came to 3 bases. This CDR3 has 12 amino acids. This chain's CDR3 is CASSYAGNTIYF. The CDR3 DNA reads as TGTGCCAGCAGTTACGCGGGAAACACCATATATTTT.

The V gene is TRBV7-9, the J gene TRBJ1-5, with D unclear. The CDR3 runs to 14 residues. V was trimmed by 5 bases and J by 0 bases, leaving 8 bases between them. Germline values: CDR1 SEHNR, CDR2 FQNEAQ (reference sequence). CDR3: CASSQTYSNQPQHF. CDR3 coding DNA: TGTGCCAGCAGCCAGACATATAGCAATCAGCCCCAGCATTTT.

The chain employs TRBV18 and TRBJ1-1; TRBD1 matches 9 bases. Germline CDR1 is KGHSH and CDR2 is LQKENI. The V gene end was trimmed by 6 bases and the J gene end by 7 bases; junction bases not matched to a gene: 6. The CDR3 has 13 amino acids. The CDR3 is CASSKDRGDEAFF. The CDR3, as DNA: TGTGCCAGCTCGAAGGACAGGGGAGATGAAGCTTTCTTT.

The V gene is TRBV10-1, the J gene TRBJ2-7; D is unresolved. The germline CDR1 and CDR2 sequences are WNHNN and SYGVQD (reference sequence). The CDR3 length is 14 residues. Trimming removed 3 bases from V and 0 bases from J, with 9 bases in between. CDR3 bases: TGCGCCAGCAGTGACCCTAGGAGCTCCTACGAGCAGTACTTC. The encoded protein is CASSDPRSSYEQYF.

This chain connects TRBV3-1 (or the pseudogene TRBV3-2) to TRBJ2-2; TRBD2 matches 7 bases. The V gene end was trimmed by 0 bases and the J gene end by 2 bases; junction bases not matched to a gene: 9. The CDR3 loop spans 18 amino acids. Germline CDR1 LGHDT, CDR2 YNNKEL (reference sequence). Here the CDR3 DNA reads TGTGCCAGCAGCCAAGAATGGCCTAGCGGTCCAAACACCGGGGAGCTGTTTTTT. The encoded protein is CASSQEWPSGPNTGELFF.

This chain joins TRBV25-1 and TRBJ1-2; 9 bases fit TRBD1. Germline trimming cut 3 bases from V and 2 bases from J; bases unmatched to any gene: 4. This CDR3 contains 15 residues. Germline V lookup: CDR1 MGHDK, CDR2 SYGVNS. For the CDR3, the DNA is TGTGCCAGCAGTGAGGGACAGGGTATGAACTATGGCTACACCTTC. Translation gives CASSEGQGMNYGYTF.

In its sample, this clone was seen a few times. J is TRBJ2-2 and V is TRBV4-3; D uncertain. The CDR3 runs 14 residues. The V and J ends lost 0 bases and 7 bases respectively, with 9 bases between them. Looked up from germline, CDR1 is LGHNA and CDR2 is YSLEER. The CDR3 DNA sequence: TGCGCCAGCAGCCAAGACGGTCTCTACGGGGAGCTGTTTTTT. It is translated as CASSQDGLYGELFF.